This T cell receptor (beta chain) was documented in a study of blood T cells in healthy people across ages (dated by TCRdb to the mid-2010s). With regard to the full study: In model experiments, template switching captured roughly one uniquely barcoded TCR beta cDNA molecule for every two T cells. Four age groups were formed from the donors: young (average approximately 15 years), middle-aged (approximately 39), aged (over 55) and long-lived (82). To avoid experimental bias, donors of different ages were randomly spread across the sequencing lanes. Using deep sequencing normalized with unique cDNA molecular identifiers, the study measured how TCR beta repertoire diversity changes with age. For two donors (one aged 18 to 30 and one aged 80 or older), the study analyzed two additional independent replicas of 1 million unique cDNA reads from the same blood draw.

The CDR3 contains 17 residues, cysteine and phenylalanine counted. Only CDR3 DNA is held: 51 bases, read in frame from base 1. CDR1 and CDR2 (SGDLS, YYNGEE) derive from the germline V gene. The germline V end is reduced by 0 bases and the J end by 3 bases; junction bases left unmatched: 11. Worth noting for this clonotype: Its antigen remains undetermined. No quality values exist for individual bases; no much larger clone is one base distant.

Systemically healthy Caucasian individuals from Russia, 35 to 50 in total and aged about 6 to 100 years, were included as donors. Around 9.7 milliliters of peripheral blood were collected from each donor into EDTA-treated Vacutainer tubes. Ficoll-Paque density-gradient centrifugation was used to isolate PBMCs, with at least 6 million obtained per sample. Trizol reagent was used to extract total RNA from PBMCs, with at least 5.5 micrograms per sample. For every donor, flow cytometry on a PBMC aliquot measured the percentage of naive CD45RAhigh/CD27high T cells. On the study overall, not on this receptor specifically: Since profiling was done on bulk unsorted PBMCs, naive and antigen-experienced compartments could not be conclusively compared. Compared with the aged group, more naive CD4+ T cells, fewer expanded clones and increased TCR diversity were shown by the long-lived group, suggesting age selection. As age increased, observed TCR beta diversity per million T cells dropped in a roughly linear way, and a significant reduction was already evident by age about 40. Estimates of total diversity from one million sequenced T cells were regarded as lower bounds and underestimates. There was a strong correlation between observed TCR beta diversity and the percentage of naive T cells measured by flow cytometry. The CMV infection status of donors was not known, potentially confounding age-related changes in expanded clonotypes.

Library generation was performed with 5' RACE. Sequencer: Illumina HiSeq 2500. A second PCR of about 6 to 12 cycles was run with a J-beta primer mix and a sample-barcoded 5' primer. Each TCR beta cDNA molecule received a unique molecular identifier from a template-switch 5' adaptor carrying 12 random nucleotides. At least 3 million CDR3-containing paired-end reads were obtained from each sample. All of the RNA was converted into first-strand cDNA using the Mint cDNA synthesis kit, with a TRBC-specific oligonucleotide serving as the primer. After uracil-DNA glycosylase treatment, a first 18-cycle PCR used universal primers M1SS and BC2_uni_R on all cDNA. In the authors' own workflow: Each sample was normalized by randomly selecting 1 million high-quality reads, each carrying a distinct molecular identifier. Instead of being binned into consensus sequences, reads that shared molecular identifiers were thrown out. MiTCR, with a Q25 quality threshold and the strictest error-elimination algorithm, was used for CDR3 identification, clonotype clustering and error correction. Lower-bound total TCR beta diversity was estimated with a nonparametric unseen species model using Euler transformation. TCRdb took the public reads, trimmed them with fastp at Q25, ran MiXCR for clone calling and kept in-frame beta chains. CDR3 protein duplicates are merged, each entry listing the most common genes and DNA. For this entry, the V and J calls and clone size follow TCRdb and not the study's own pipeline. Here the sample has 1.5 million or so distinct CDR3 sequences; 42% occur a single time. The top ten constitute less than 8% of the sample.

The sample was blood. The V and J genes are TRBV9 and TRBJ2-7; 8 bases in the middle match TRBD1. This clonotype was sampled from a woman aged 18 to 35 in good health. In nucleotide form, the sequence is TGTGCCAGCAGCGTAGGAACCGGGACAGGTGACTTCTACGAGCAGTACTTC. Translated, this gives CASSVGTGTGDFYEQYF.